This TCR beta chain was sequenced in a study of Graves' ophthalmopathy and Graves' hyperthyroidism. Looking at the study overall: Calling hyperthyroidism stable required that no ophthalmopathy show up within 18 months of follow-up. Study findings and constraints: Ophthalmopathy progression was predicted by the model at 70.59% sensitivity and 72% to 80% specificity. Most thyroid-expanded clonotypes exceeding 0.001 frequency were also found in blood.

Using RNA transcripts, the TCR beta CDR3 regions were amplified. First-round RT-PCR with HTBI primers preceded a second-round multiplex PCR. TCRdb ran MiXCR on the multiplex PCR reads and lists one entry per CDR3 protein. The sample lists about 1.2 million distinct CDR3 sequences; roughly 35% were seen once. This clonotype appeared many times. Its matching antigen is unknown. The CDR3 is 13 residues long. Trimming stripped 5 bases from V and 4 bases from J, with 11 bases between. CDR1 is LNHDA, CDR2 SQIVND, per germline (reference sequence). Specimen: peripheral blood or thyroid tissue (not recorded which). The receptor was isolated from an adult man with Graves' hyperthyroidism. V is TRBV19 and J is TRBJ2-5; no firm D call. CDR3 protein: CASSGRITETQYF. The CDR3 bases are TGTGCCAGTAGTGGCAGGATCACAGAGACCCAGTACTTC.